One sample yielded the 28 T cell receptor beta chains listed below, sequenced in a study of T cells in women clearing cervical HPV infection. Here immunoSEQ multiplex PCR was the method, and the copy in TCRdb shows in-frame clones only, minus some. This sample lists some 39,000 clones; its ten largest clones have roughly 6%. The specimen was blood buffy coat. The source of these receptors is a woman between 18 and 70 years old with a cervical HPV16 infection that either progressed to CIN3+ or cleared (not recorded which).

A note on this clone: The CDR3 extends 3 residues past the end of the read, so its final part is completed from the germline J gene. The chain is built from TRBV5-1 and TRBJ2-5; D perhaps matches TRBD2 (6 bases). Germline V gene sequence: CDR1 SGHRS, CDR2 YFSETQ. This CDR3 contains 15 residues. Trimming shortened V by 4 bases and J by 4 bases, and 17 bases separated the two germline ends. The sequenced part of the CDR3 DNA is TGCGCCAGCAGCCCCGTTGCGGGATCGCGAGAGACC. Its protein is CASSPVAGSRET. The full CDR3 protein reads CASSPVAGSRETQYF.

Comment on this clone: Coverage ceases 3 residues before the CDR3 finishes, and the germline J gene fills in the end. The chain joins TRBV7-3 to TRBJ1-6; the D gene is possibly TRBD1 (6 bases). V was cut by 8 bases and J by 10 bases, with 15 bases left in between. The CDR3 has 13 amino acids. CDR1 and CDR2 from the germline V gene are SGHTA and FQGTGA. Incomplete CDR3 DNA: TGTGCCAGCGGGGACAACGAGGGATCACCC. Translated, it gives CASGDNEGSP. The entire CDR3 protein is CASGDNEGSPLHF.

On this clone: The read finishes 3 residues shy of the CDR3 end, and the germline J gene is used to complete it. The V call is TRBV10-3, the J call TRBJ2-7; 8 bases are a match to TRBD2. Losses at the gene ends were 5 bases for V and 0 bases for J; bases not matched to a gene: 0. CDR3 length equals 13 residues. Per the germline V gene, CDR1 is ENHRY and CDR2 is SYGVKD. The CDR3 loop reads CAISSGSSYEQYF. The CDR3 DNA, read in part, is TGTGCCATCAGTAGCGGGAGCTCCTACGAG.

Remarks on this clone: Sequencing ends 3 residues short of the CDR3 end; the germline J gene provides the rest. This chain connects TRBV19 to TRBJ2-5; D perhaps matches TRBD2 (5 bases). The CDR3 has 15 amino acids. Germline values: CDR1 LNHDA, CDR2 SQIVND (reference sequence). Between the trimmed V and J ends, which lost 4 bases and 1 base, there was a span of 13 bases. The CDR3 loop reads CASSKTGSTQETQYF. The part of the CDR3 DNA that was read is TGTGCCAGTAGTAAGACGGGGTCGACCCAAGAGACC.

Points on this clone: The read terminates 3 residues ahead of where the CDR3 ends, so the germline J gene completes it. The gene calls are TRBV7-6 and TRBJ1-1, with D hard to call. The CDR3 covers 13 residues. The V and J ends lost 6 bases and 2 bases respectively, with 10 bases between them. The germline V gene has CDR1 SGHVS and CDR2 FNYEAQ. The covered CDR3 bases are TGTGCCAGCAGTGAAGGTTATAACACTGAA. This encodes CASSEGYNTE. The full CDR3 reads CASSEGYNTEAFF.

Comments on this clone: The CDR3 end lies 3 residues beyond the end of the read and is filled in from the germline J gene. The rearrangement joins TRBV2 to TRBJ2-3; weak D call: TRBD2 (5 bases). The germline gives CDR1 SNHLY, CDR2 FYNNEI. The CDR3 is made up of 15 amino acids. The sequenced CDR3 bases are TGTGCCAGCAGTGAGAACGGGGTATCCCAAGAGACG. Translated, it gives CASSENGVSQET. In full, the CDR3 reads CASSENGVSQETQYF.

Note on this clone: The read is 3 residues too short to cover the CDR3 end, so that end is filled in from the germline J gene. The chain has TRBV7-9 and TRBJ2-6; 7 positions match TRBD1. The CDR3 loop spans 15 amino acids. J gave up 1 base and V 10 bases, and 7 bases lay outside the gene matches. Germline lookup yields CDR1 SEHNR and CDR2 FQNEAQ (reference sequence). The CDR3 is CATDRAPSGANVLTF. The sequenced CDR3 bases are TGTGCCACAGACAGGGCCCCTTCTGGGGCCAACGTC. Full variable domain (outside the CDR3, taken from reference TRBV7-9 and TRBJ2-6): DTGVSQNPRHKITKRGQNVTFRCDPISEHNRLYWYRQTLGQGPEFLTYFQNEAQLEKSRLLSDRFSAERPKGSFSTLEIQRTEQGDSAMYLCATDRAPSGANVLTFGAGSRLTVL.

Turning to this clone: The read ends 3 residues before the CDR3 terminus; that terminus is restored from the germline J gene. The rearrangement joins TRBV5-1 to TRBJ1-6; D possibly corresponds to TRBD1 (5 bases). The V gene lost 3 bases and the J gene lost 8 bases, with 15 bases spanning the gap. The CDR3 runs to 15 residues. Germline V gives CDR1 SGHRS, CDR2 YFSETQ. The CDR3 loop reads CASSSTQGGHSPLHF. CDR3 DNA, as far as it was read: TGCGCCAGCAGCTCGACGCAGGGTGGTCATTCACCC.

As regards this clone: The read ends 3 residues before the CDR3 terminus; that terminus is restored from the germline J gene. The chain combines TRBV6-2 or TRBV6-3 with TRBJ2-3; weak D call: TRBD1 (5 bases). Trimming pared 3 bases from V and 0 bases from J, leaving 10 bases between. CDR1 and CDR2 from the germline V gene are MNHEY and SVGEGT. CDR3 length equals 15 residues. The CDR3 spells CASSYSDRSTDTQYF. CDR3 DNA, as far as it was read: TGTGCCAGCAGTTATTCCGACAGAAGCACAGATACG.

As for this clone: Read coverage stops 3 residues before the CDR3 terminus; the germline J gene supplies the remainder. The chain couples TRBV10-3 to TRBJ2-1; no reliable D call. Germline V gene sequence: CDR1 ENHRY, CDR2 SYGVKD. The V end was cut by 3 bases, the J end by 9 bases, with 12 bases between. This CDR3 region has 13 residues. CDR3 residues: CAISEWQSFEQFF. The part of the CDR3 DNA that was read is TGTGCCATCAGTGAATGGCAGTCCTTTGAG.

CDR3 DNA (partial): TGTGCCAGCAGCTTTGATTCGGCGGGGGAAGCAGATACG. Translating gives CASSFDSAGEADT. The complete CDR3 reads CASSFDSAGEADTQYF. The V call is TRBV7-3, the J call TRBJ2-3; 7 bases fit TRBD2. The CDR3 is cut off 3 residues early in the read; its end comes from the germline J gene. Germline V CDR1 and CDR2: SGHTA, FQGTGA. The V segment lost 3 bases and the J segment 4 bases; nucleotides outside the gene matches: 10. The CDR3 has 16 amino acids.

Of note for this clone: Read coverage stops 3 residues before the CDR3 terminus; the germline J gene supplies the remainder. The chain has TRBV5-1 and TRBJ1-6, with D possibly matching TRBD1 (5 bases). Trimming removed 4 bases from V and 0 bases from J, with 14 bases in between. CDR1 and CDR2 from the germline V gene are SGHRS and YFSETQ. This CDR3 has 17 amino acids. CDR3 bases read: TGCGCCAGCAGCACTGACAGTCAGAGCTCCTATAATTCACCC. Translated, it gives CASSTDSQSSYNSP. The whole CDR3 reads CASSTDSQSSYNSPLHF.

The CDR3 region is CASSRSGSDYEQFF. CDR3 DNA, as far as it was read: TGCGCCAGCAGCCGTAGCGGGAGTGACTATGAG. The chain recombines TRBV4-1 with TRBJ2-1, with TRBD2 identical over 9 bases. The read is 3 residues too short to cover the CDR3 end, so that end is filled in from the germline J gene. CDR3 length: 14 residues. J gave up 8 bases and V 4 bases, and 6 bases lay outside the gene matches. The germline CDR1 and CDR2 sequences are MGHRA and YSYEKL.

About this clone: The CDR3 end falls 3 residues outside the read, so it is completed with the germline J gene. The chain joins TRBV19 to TRBJ2-1, with 8 nucleotides matching TRBD1. The CDR3 has 13 residues. Germline lookup yields CDR1 LNHDA and CDR2 SQIVND (reference sequence). V lost 7 bases, J lost 7 bases, and 6 bases stayed unmatched. CDR3 in amino acids: CASMSRGRNEQFF. The CDR3 bases that were read are TGTGCCAGTATGTCCAGGGGGCGGAATGAG. The entire variable domain, with the rest obtained from reference TRBV19 and TRBJ2-1, is as follows: DGGITQSPKYLFRKEGQNVTLSCEQNLNHDAMYWYRQDPGQGLRLIYYSQIVNDFQKGDIAEGYSVSREKKESFPLTVTSAQKNPTAFYLCASMSRGRNEQFFGPGTRLTVL.

In the case of this clone: The DNA ends 3 residues before the CDR3 does, and the rest of the CDR3 is filled in from the germline J gene. This rearrangement joins TRBV6-2 or TRBV6-3 to TRBJ1-2; D is unclear. The CDR3 contains 16 residues. Germline V gene sequence: CDR1 MNHEY, CDR2 SVGEGT. Incomplete CDR3 DNA: TGTGCCAGCAGTTACGATTGGAGCGGGAGCGCAGATACC. As protein: CASSYDWSGSADT. The full CDR3 reads CASSYDWSGSADTYTF.

About this clone itself: The observed sequence ends 3 residues before the CDR3 terminus, with the missing tail filled in from the germline J gene. This chain uses TRBV7-6 with TRBJ2-1, with D maybe TRBD1 (6 bases). The CDR3 loop spans 16 amino acids. V was clipped by 3 bases and J by 5 bases, with 17 bases between them. Germline values: CDR1 SGHVS, CDR2 FNYEAQ. The sequenced part of the CDR3 DNA is TGTGCCAGCAGCTTTCCTGGAGCAGGGGTCCACAATGAG. Translation gives CASSFPGAGVHNE. The complete CDR3 protein is CASSFPGAGVHNEQFF.

A word on this clone: The read terminates 3 residues ahead of where the CDR3 ends, so the germline J gene completes it. The chain has TRBV7-3 and TRBJ2-2, with 11 bases aligning to TRBD2. The CDR3 is made up of 17 amino acids. The germline CDR1 and CDR2 sequences are SGHTA and FQGTGA. With 5 bases clipped from V and 5 bases from J, the junction kept 10 bases outside the gene matches. CDR3 DNA, as far as it was read: TGTGCCAGCAGCCAGACTAGCGGGAAGCCCCTTACCGGGGAG. Translated, it gives CASSQTSGKPLTGE. The whole CDR3 sequence reads CASSQTSGKPLTGELFF.

With respect to this clone: The CDR3 goes on 3 residues after the read ends, and that part is filled in from the germline J gene. The chain carries TRBV5-6 and TRBJ1-2; TRBD1 agrees at 7 bases. The germline V gene has CDR1 SGHDT and CDR2 YYEEEE. This CDR3 contains 15 residues. J gave up 4 bases and V 4 bases, and 10 bases lay outside the gene matches. Incomplete CDR3 DNA: TGTGCCAGCAGCGGGAACTGGACAGGACTCTATGGC. Amino acid sequence: CASSGNWTGLYG. In full, the CDR3 is CASSGNWTGLYGYTF.

Concerning this clone itself: Read coverage stops 3 residues before the CDR3 terminus; the germline J gene supplies the remainder. The chain is built from TRBV7-2 and TRBJ2-1, with a possible D match to TRBD1 (6 bases). Trimming cost V 0 bases and J 8 bases, with 14 bases left between them. The length of the CDR3 is 15 residues. The germline CDR1 and CDR2 sequences are SGHTA and FQGNSA. The sequenced part of the CDR3 DNA is TGTGCCAGCAGCTTAGCGGGCAGGGGCCAGGATGAG. It encodes CASSLAGRGQDE. From start to end, the CDR3 is CASSLAGRGQDEQFF.

As regards this clone: The read falls 3 residues short of the CDR3 end, and the missing part is taken from the germline J gene. This sequence joins TRBV6-1 and TRBJ1-6, with D tentatively TRBD1 (5 bases). CDR3 length equals 14 residues. Germline loops: CDR1 MNHNS, CDR2 SASEGT. Trimming stripped 3 bases from V and 9 bases from J, with 12 bases between. CDR3 DNA, as far as it was read: TGTGCCAGCAGTGACAGGGAAGGGAGTTCACCC. It is translated as CASSDREGSSP. The entire CDR3 is CASSDREGSSPLHF.

As concerns this clone: The read comes to an end 3 residues before the CDR3 does, leaving the germline J gene to fill in the end. This chain connects TRBV29-1 to TRBJ2-7; 7 bases are a match to TRBD2. This CDR3 has 16 residues. The germline CDR1 and CDR2 sequences are SQVTM and ANQGSEA. Losses at the gene ends were 4 bases for V and 1 base for J; bases not matched to a gene: 13. CDR3: CSVVGLGGSGSYEQYF. The sequenced part of the CDR3 DNA is TGCAGCGTTGTGGGCCTTGGCGGGAGTGGATCCTACGAG.

Concerning this clone itself: Sequencing ends 3 residues short of the CDR3 end; the germline J gene provides the rest. The V gene is TRBV18, the J gene TRBJ2-7; the D is unclear. V was cut by 2 bases and J by 4 bases, with 6 bases left in between. The germline V gene encodes CDR1 KGHSH and CDR2 LQKENI. There are 12 residues in the CDR3. Incomplete CDR3 DNA: TGTGCCAGCTCACCAAACACGTACGAG. Protein: CASSPNTYE. The whole CDR3 sequence is CASSPNTYEQYF.

The CDR3 is CSARGLAGADTQYF. CDR3 bases read: TGCAGTGCTAGGGGACTAGCGGGAGCAGATACG. The chain links TRBV20-1 to TRBJ2-3; 14 bases map to TRBD2. The missing CDR3 end, 3 residues past where the read stops, is filled in from the germline J gene. V was pared by 3 bases and J by 4 bases, with 0 bases of the junction left unmatched. The CDR3 contains 14 residues. Germline V CDR1 and CDR2: DFQATT, SNEGSKA (reference sequence).

On this clone itself: The DNA ends 3 residues before the CDR3 does, and the rest of the CDR3 is filled in from the germline J gene. V is TRBV7-9 and J is TRBJ2-1; 7 bases fit TRBD1. CDR3 size: 14 residues. After removal of 6 bases from V and 5 bases from J, the junction contained 7 bases not matched to a gene. Looked up from germline, CDR1 is SEHNR and CDR2 is FQNEAQ (reference sequence). CDR3 DNA (partial): TGTGCCAGCAGATTCCGGGACAGCAACAATGAG. Translation: CASRFRDSNNE. The entire CDR3 reads CASRFRDSNNEQFF. The entire variable domain, with the rest obtained from reference TRBV7-9 and TRBJ2-1, is as follows: DTGVSQNPRHKITKRGQNVTFRCDPISEHNRLYWYRQTLGQGPEFLTYFQNEAQLEKSRLLSDRFSAERPKGSFSTLEIQRTEQGDSAMYLCASRFRDSNNEQFFGPGTRLTVL.

With regard to this clone: The CDR3 end is not reached by the read, which stops 3 residues before it; the germline J gene fills it in. The chain employs TRBV2 and TRBJ1-4; 9 bases are a match to TRBD1. The CDR3 has 16 residues. Per the germline V gene, CDR1 is SNHLY and CDR2 is FYNNEI. CDR3 DNA, as far as it was read: TGTGCCAGCAGCGTGGACAGGGGTGAGGTTGGTTCACCA. This encodes CASSVDRGEVGSP. The whole CDR3 reads CASSVDRGEVGSPLFF.

As to this clone: The CDR3 end falls 3 residues outside the read, so it is completed with the germline J gene. V and J are TRBV2 and TRBJ1-2, with D perhaps TRBD1 (5 bases). The germline gives CDR1 SNHLY, CDR2 FYNNEI. This CDR3 is 12 amino acids long. CDR3 bases read: TGTGCCAGCAGTGGGGGCAGAGATACC. Its protein is CASSGGRDT. The full CDR3 sequence reads CASSGGRDTYTF.

Note on this clone: The CDR3 is cut off 3 residues early in the read; its end comes from the germline J gene. The chain has TRBV6-2 or TRBV6-3 and TRBJ2-1; 10 bases are a match to TRBD2. Germline assignment: CDR1 MNHEY and CDR2 SVGEGT. The junction had 7 bases not matched to a gene; V was cut back by 6 bases and J by 5 bases. This CDR3 comprises 15 residues. CDR3 DNA (partial): TGTGCCAGCAGAAAGGGACTAGCGTATCACAATGAG. Translation gives CASRKGLAYHNE. The CDR3 reads in full as CASRKGLAYHNEQFF.

Note on this clone: The sequence runs out 3 residues before the end of the CDR3; the remainder is reconstructed from the germline J gene. V is TRBV29-1 and J is TRBJ2-4; 10 bases fit TRBD1. The length of the CDR3 is 14 residues. The germline gives CDR1 SQVTM, CDR2 ANQGSEA. CDR3 DNA, as far as it was read: TGCAGCGTGGCCGGGACAGGGGAGATCTATGGT. Translating gives CSVAGTGEIYG. The full CDR3 protein is CSVAGTGEIYGQYF.